Shown below are 6 T cell receptor beta chains from a single sample sequenced in a study of T cell responses to AZD1222 COVID-19 vaccine. The repertoire was sequenced with immunoSEQ multiplex PCR; TCRdb's copy has only in-frame clones and lacks some. The table has some 180,000 clones, 80% to 90% seen once. The material sequenced was peripheral blood, taken on day 0 of AZD1222 vaccination. These TCRs come from an adult in good health.

J is TRBJ1-4 and V is TRBV10-3; D possibly corresponds to TRBD1 (6 bases). Germline assignment: CDR1 ENHRY and CDR2 SYGVKD. V lost 4 bases to trimming and J lost 8 bases, with 11 bases between them. The CDR3 covers 13 residues. The CDR3 nucleotides read TGTGCCATCAGTGCCAGGGGCCAGGAAAAACTGTTTTTT. Residues: CAISARGQEKLFF.

The chain has TRBV30 and TRBJ1-4; D remains ambiguous. The CDR3 contains 14 residues. Trimming removed 2 bases from V and 6 bases from J, with 13 bases in between. Germline lookup yields CDR1 GTSNPN and CDR2 SVGIG (reference sequence). This CDR3 is CAWSRGGSHEKLFF. Written as DNA, the CDR3 is TGTGCCTGGAGTCGGGGTGGCAGTCATGAAAAACTGTTTTTT.

The V and J genes are TRBV11-1 and TRBJ2-7; no definite D call. The CDR3 loop spans 13 amino acids. CDR1 is SGHAT, CDR2 FQDESV, per germline (reference sequence). V shed 2 bases and J shed 5 bases, with 10 bases lying between them. The CDR3 DNA is TGTGCCAGCAGCTTAAGGTCACTCGACGAGCAGTACTTC. Amino acids: CASSLRSLDEQYF.

V is TRBV5-1 and J is TRBJ1-3; TRBD1 is a possible D gene (6 bases). Germline V CDR1 and CDR2: SGHRS, YFSETQ. This CDR3 comprises 16 residues. Trimming removed 7 bases at V and 1 base at J, with 18 bases between. DNA of the CDR3: TGCGCCAGCGCGTGGTCTCCGGGGGCTTCTGGAAACACCATATATTTT. This codes for CASAWSPGASGNTIYF. The whole variable domain, remainder taken from reference TRBV5-1 and TRBJ1-3, is KAGVTQTPRYLIKTRGQQVTLSCSPISGHRSVSWYQQTPGQGLQFLFEYFSETQRNKGNFPGRFSGRQFSNSRSEMNVSTLELGDSALYLCASAWSPGASGNTIYFGEGSWLTVV.

V gene TRBV7-3 combines with J gene TRBJ2-7; a weak D match, TRBD2 (5 bases). Germline V lookup: CDR1 SGHTA, CDR2 FQGTGA. V was clipped by 5 bases and J by 3 bases, with 17 bases between them. The CDR3 loop spans 15 amino acids. The CDR3 here is CASSPMLTGVYEQYF. As DNA, the CDR3 is TGTGCCAGCAGCCCTATGCTAACCGGGGTCTACGAGCAGTACTTC.

This clone was found a few times. The rearrangement uses TRBV4-1 and TRBJ2-3, with no clear D. Germline loops: CDR1 MGHRA, CDR2 YSYEKL. The CDR3 is 13 amino acids. Trimming left V 5 bases short and J 4 bases short, with 10 bases between. CDR3 sequence: CASSKVSADTQYF. CDR3 DNA: TGCGCCAGCAGCAAGGTCTCGGCAGATACGCAGTATTTT.